The 3 T cell receptor beta chains presented below share a single source sample, sequenced in a study of beta chain features in type 1 diabetes. TCRB transcripts that were expressed got sequenced, as all of the isolated RNA had been reverse transcribed. Assay used: immunoSEQ multiplex PCR; TCRdb lists only in-frame clones, some missing. The sample includes 400,000 to 450,000 clones, around 14% seen only once; the top ten take around 0.039%. Material: naive CD4+ T cells from blood. The receptors originated from a man aged 25 to 40 in good health.

There are a few counts of this clone. The V gene is TRBV25-1, the J gene TRBJ2-5; D is undetermined. The CDR3 extends over 13 amino acids. Germline V lookup: CDR1 MGHDK, CDR2 SYGVNS. Trimming took 5 bases from V and 8 from J, leaving 15 bases between them. CDR3 DNA: TGTGCCAGCAGTTACCTCGTTTCACCTACCCAGTACTTC. It codes for CASSYLVSPTQYF.

The chain carries TRBV25-1 and TRBJ1-2; 8 bases line up with TRBD1. Germline CDR1 reads MGHDK; CDR2 reads SYGVNS. The V gene end was trimmed by 0 bases and the J gene end by 6 bases; junction bases not matched to a gene: 0. This CDR3 comprises 13 residues. In nucleotides, the CDR3 is TGTGCCAGCAGTGAATACAGGGGGCATGGCTACACCTTC. This codes for CASSEYRGHGYTF.

The chain recombines TRBV7-9 with TRBJ1-4, with D uncertain. Deletions cut 3 bases from V and 10 bases from J, with 18 bases between. The CDR3 runs 15 residues. CDR1 SEHNR and CDR2 FQNEAQ come from the germline V gene (reference sequence). In nucleotides, the CDR3 is TGTGCCAGCAGCTTCCCCGGCCCTGGTTATGGAAAACTGTTTTTT. This translates into CASSFPGPGYGKLFF.